This T cell receptor beta chain was identified in a study of cytomegalovirus exposure and HLA in healthy donors. Study background: Counted in an early data release were 75 million to 85 million unique TCRs from HLA-typed donors.

The PCR contained 60 Vbeta and 13 Jbeta primers. Clones were sequenced by immunoSEQ multiplex PCR, and TCRdb holds only the in-frame ones, with some missing. The sample lists approximately 170,000 clones; 80% to 85% were seen once. The CDR3 sequence is 18 residues long. Germline CDR1 SEHNR, CDR2 FQNEAQ (reference sequence). Trimming removed 5 bases from V and 4 bases from J; junction bases left unmatched: 18. With regard to this clone: Its antigen is currently unknown.

The study's findings and limits: As was reported, the HLA-A and HLA-B alleles of most subjects were accurately predicted from TCR beta sequences. Later on, an analysis found that several of the most significant clusters appeared to be linked to common viral pathogens, which included parvovirus B19. In terms of immune exposure information, only CMV serostatus was available.

Sequenced: PBMCs. The sequence was collected from a boy aged 2 to 9 in good health and CMV-seronegative. This chain joins TRBV7-9 and TRBJ1-1; 8 positions agree with TRBD1. The CDR3 region is CASSPAGTGYGGRTEAFF. The DNA for the CDR3 is TGTGCCAGCAGCCCCGCCGGGACAGGTTATGGGGGACGCACTGAAGCTTTCTTT.